The TCR beta chain described here comes from a study of cytomegalovirus exposure and HLA in healthy donors (dated 2017 in TCRdb). With regard to the full study: In an earlier analysis of 587 of the donors, around 300 Gb of sequence data and 90 million to 130 million unique TCR beta sequences from some 170 million T cells were reported. An early release covering approximately 600 HLA-typed donors comprised about 300 gigabases of sequencing data and around 86 million unique TCR sequences. Among the roughly 400 genotyped donors, around 81% belonged to the genetic ancestry cluster associated with self-reported Caucasian donors. The study aimed to test whether signatures of past pathogen exposure could be identified by cataloging public T cell receptors. The T cell repertoires of several hundred subjects were profiled by immunosequencing and related to cytomegalovirus serostatus. A separate validation cohort of approximately 130 different subjects was used in addition to the approximately 610-subject first cohort. To predict cytomegalovirus infection status, the study combined high-throughput TCR immunosequencing, statistical association of individual TCRs with disease status, and machine learning. A later analysis re-analyzed previously published TCR beta repertoires from 600 to 850 donors and added high-resolution HLA genotyping to study TCR occurrence patterns. The later analysis used no new phenotypic data to find candidate immune exposures, relying instead on TCR beta sequences and their occurrence across donors. An earlier analysis of 587 of the donors applied high-throughput TCR beta sequencing to assess whether each TCR beta V gene segment acted as functional or pseudogenic. Donor age, sex, ethnicity and CMV serostatus were compiled alongside the repertoire data. A later genetic analysis used genome-wide SNP genotypes for about 65% of the roughly 700 donors, treating that subset as a discovery cohort. All discovery cohort repertoires had been generated using a single sequencing platform. Both class I and class II loci were covered by HLA typing, at four-digit resolution. The number of typed donors differed by locus: roughly 629-630 for A, B, C, DRB1 and DQB1; approximately 540 for DQA1; around 580 for DPA1; and about 450 for DPB1. About five DR-DQ haplotypes were handled as single units for association and clustering, since linkage in the cohort was strong. On average, around 230,000 unique TCR beta nucleotide sequences were sequenced per donor among some 430 genotyped donors of the cohort, with roughly 18% of those sequences being non-productive.

The cohort consisted of some 730 healthy bone marrow donors. Cohort members were all nominally healthy when sampled, although unrecorded immune exposures were likely present. The donor tested CMV seropositive, placing the donor among the roughly 300 seropositive members of the cohort. A peripheral blood sample was provided by each donor, and peripheral blood mononuclear cells were used for TCR beta sequencing. Genomic DNA was extracted from the blood cell samples with the Qiagen DNeasy Blood Extraction Kit. Measured from the cysteine to the phenylalanine, the CDR3 is 15 residues long. CDR3 DNA only is kept here, 45 bases in frame from base 1. Cut back by 8 bases and 0 bases, the V and J ends lie 14 bases apart. CDR1 and CDR2 are drawn from the germline V gene: MDHEN, SYDVKM. This clone occurred a few times. Its specific antigen is unknown. No much larger clonotype is one base removed from it; base qualities were not supplied.

Receptor amplification or capture employed the immunoSEQ multiplex PCR assay. For the multiplex PCR, a mixture combining 60 forward primers for TCR Vbeta segments and 13 reverse primers for TCR Jbeta segments was used. The CDR3 region of rearranged TCR beta genes was amplified from genomic DNA with a multiplex PCR assay. Amplified TCR beta libraries were sequenced as 87-base-pair reads on the Illumina HiSeq System. Turning to the authors' computational methods: In a later analysis, 77 million or so unique TCR beta chains were counted across the roughly 670 repertoires, and roughly 11 million of these chains were shared by at least two donors. Raw reads were error-corrected and collapsed into unique sequences by a nearest-neighbor algorithm in which closely related sequences were merged to remove PCR and sequencing errors. CDR3 sequences were aligned to IMGT reference sequences to assign V, D and J gene segments. For a sequence to be retained, a match of at least six nucleotides was required to both a V gene segment and a J gene segment. Rearrangements were classified as productive when the CDR3 lacked stop codons and remained in frame with V and J, and all other rearrangements were classified as non-productive. CDR3 was defined by IMGT convention, running from the second conserved V-encoded cysteine to the conserved J-encoded phenylalanine. The earlier analysis of a few hundred of the donors excluded any sequence lacking an unambiguous match to a single V gene segment. An earlier analysis of some 500 of the donors classified V segments as functional when productive rearrangements were above 56.7% and as segregating when the standard deviation between donors was above 5%. To diagnose cytomegalovirus status from the catalog of TCR beta chain sequences, a statistical classification framework was built. In a later analysis, TCR nucleotide sequences were compared against IMGT/GENE-DB human TR gene sequences so that V and J genes could be assigned. A later analysis assigned CDR3 sequences and most-parsimonious VDJ recombination scenarios with the TCRdist pipeline. A later analysis defined each TCR beta chain by its CDR3 amino acid sequence plus V-gene family, and excluded reads lacking a unique V-gene family. A later analysis removed several hundred highly shared, low-generation-probability nucleotide sequences to deal with suspected cross-contamination and a sequencing artifact. In a later analysis, a clonal expansion index was calculated for each public chain from normalized within-repertoire ranks of inferred template counts. Generation probabilities in a later analysis came from a VDJ recombination model fitted to out-of-frame rearrangements, and those results were checked against IGoR. Hypergeometric tests were used in a later analysis to score TCR-TCR, TCR-HLA and TCR-CMV co-occurrence, with a repertoire-size bias correction applied to the TCR pairs. In a later analysis, false discovery rates were estimated by permuting HLA or CMV assignments 20 times. A later analysis grouped co-occurring TCRs with DBSCAN, adding TCRdist sequence similarity when clustering within HLA-allele-positive subsets. Repertoires with fewer than 30,000 or more than 120,000 public chains, plus five repertoires with anomalous nucleotide sharing, were excluded from co-occurrence clustering. TCRdb mirrors the immuneACCESS table, restricted to in-frame sequences. Some clones are absent from its copies; in checked studies, under half trace to an unresolved V gene, and the reason for the others is unknown. That table is the source of V, J and clone size, and D and trimming were worked out from the DNA. In this sample the table shows over 70,000 clones, about 68% of which occur a single time. The ten top clones hold 20% to 25% of the sample.

What the study reported, not specific to this receptor: In a later genetic analysis, a missense DCLRE1C variant was associated with V-gene and J-gene trimming of TCR beta chains, and the association was replicated in an independent cohort. Correlated functional status among segregating V segments might reflect linkage disequilibrium, but an unknown experimental factor could not be ruled out. A later analysis associated some 17,000 TCR beta sequences with specific HLA alleles at a false discovery rate of 0.05. According to a later analysis, TCR association rates differed among HLA loci, with DRB1 alleles showing the most associated TCRs and HLA-C alleles showing the fewest. The 87-base-pair reads could not distinguish some IMGT-functional V segments, including TRBV6-2 and TRBV6-3, so those segments were excluded. A further reported finding was that TCR beta sequences accurately predicted the HLA-A and HLA-B alleles for most subjects in the first cohort. The authors suggested that the approach could potentially be generalized to other disease states and immunological phenotypes. The only immune exposure information available for the cohort was CMV serostatus. A cluster of highly shared sequence variants was judged likely to be a technical artifact of the sequencing pipeline. The presence/absence analyses assumed that sequencing depth was roughly uniform across donors, and that assumption may not be true. According to a later analysis, parvovirus B19, influenza, CMV and Epstein-Barr virus appeared linked to several top co-occurrence clusters. Because some donors lacked HLA typing at each locus, the association tests relied only on the typed subset. A later analysis found that HLA-associated TCR beta chains were more clonally expanded and had lower generation probabilities than equally common non-associated chains. In this cohort, only TCR beta chains were sequenced, and detectable features were limited by the absence of alpha or paired-chain data. A few of the identified cytomegalovirus-associated TCR beta chains were confirmed in vitro to be specific for cytomegalovirus antigens. Broadly in line with IMGT annotations, most TCR beta V segments showed up in productive rearrangements about 87% or about 30% of the time in an earlier analysis of under 700 of the donors. Most TCR sequences were seen in very few donors, while some public TCRs were found in many individuals. When HLA alleles, especially DR and DQ, strongly co-occurred, attributing TCR associations to individual alleles was difficult. The classifier was reported to diagnose cytomegalovirus status with high specificity and sensitivity in both the original cohort and the validation cohort. Most CMV-associated TCR beta chains appeared to be HLA-restricted in a later analysis, and the HLA associations seemed to be driven largely by CMV exposure. The earlier analysis of fewer than 750 of the donors excluded some 15 rarely observed V segments, including chromosome 9 orphons, because counts were too low. Compared with the approximately 720-donor mean, donors in an Asian-associated ancestry cluster had fewer N-insertions in productive TCRs, according to a later genetic analysis. A total of about 150 TCR beta chains were listed by the study as associated with cytomegalovirus.

The clonotype comes from a man younger than 45 in good health and CMV-seropositive. The sequence links TRBV28 to TRBJ2-4; matching of 5 bases hints at TRBD1 as the D gene. The source material was PBMCs. Here is the DNA: TGTGCCAGCGCCGGGCCCCAGGGAGCCAAAAACATTCAGTACTTC. It translates as CASAGPQGAKNIQYF.